The TCR beta chain under discussion was sequenced for a study of monozygotic twins with inflammatory bowel disease. Study-wide results and limits: Support for a single strong signal or clonotype associated with IBD was absent. Immunosuppressive treatment differences may have increased patient repertoire variability. Healthy twins showed more clonotype sharing with others than IBD patients, especially patients with disease activity.

Worth noting for this clonotype: What it binds is unknown.

Each sample had eight separate cDNA synthesis reactions. TCRdb re-called the 5' RACE reads and shows each CDR3 protein once, DNA omitted. This table lists 400,000 to 500,000 distinct CDR3 sequences. The sequenced material came from blood. The clonotype comes from a human donor with ulcerative colitis or Crohn's disease, or a healthy co-twin of an affected twin (not recorded which).

This chain's CDR3 is CASSVGQLNYGYTF. This chain joins TRBV7-2 and TRBJ1-2; absent DNA, TCRdb's TRBD1 call cannot be checked. The length of the CDR3 is 14 residues. The germline CDR1 and CDR2 sequences are SGHTA and FQGNSA.